One and the same sample provided the 20 T cell receptor beta chains below, sequenced in a study of T cells in localized non-small cell lung cancer. Here immunoSEQ multiplex PCR was the method, and the copy in TCRdb shows in-frame clones only, minus some. The sample lists fewer than 40,000 clones, around 90% seen once, with around a sixth in the top ten. The specimen was peripheral blood mononuclear cells, collected before any cancer treatment. These receptor sequences come from a man between 40 and 69 years old with stage III lung adenocarcinoma.

The chain couples TRBV28 to TRBJ2-1; possibly TRBD1 for D (6 bases). V was shortened by 2 bases and J by 6 bases, with 11 bases between the two germline ends. The CDR3 extends over 14 amino acids. Germline-derived CDR1 and CDR2 are MDHEN and SYDVKM. Written as DNA, the CDR3 is TGTGCCAGCAGTTTACACAGGGTAATCAATGAGCAGTTCTTC. Its translation: CASSLHRVINEQFF.

The chain recombines TRBV21-1 with TRBJ2-1; TRBD1, the table's D call, was not compared with the DNA. TRBV21-1 is shown as a pseudogene. CDR3 length: 17 residues. CDR3 protein: CASSKGPLAGSYNEQFF. CDR3 sequence (DNA): TGTGCCAGCAGCAAAGGGCCTCTCGCAGGCTCCTACAATGAGCAGTTCTTC.

The rearrangement links TRBV14 to TRBJ2-1; 10 positions agree with TRBD2. Germline-derived CDR1 and CDR2 are SGHDN and FVKESK. This CDR3 has 15 residues. After removal of 4 bases from V and 6 bases from J, the junction contained 6 bases not matched to a gene. This CDR3 reads CASSRSGGVSNEQFF. The CDR3 bases are TGTGCCAGCAGCCGAAGCGGGGGGGTAAGCAATGAGCAGTTCTTC.

This clone was seen a handful of times. This specimen includes other DNA sequences encoding the same CDR3. The CDR3 reads CASSRGGSHSPLHF. The CDR3 nucleotides are TGTGCCAGCAGTAGGGGGGGATCCCATTCACCCCTCCACTTT. V is TRBV14 and J is TRBJ1-6, with D possibly matching TRBD1 (6 bases). V shed 6 bases and J shed 8 bases, with 14 bases lying between them. CDR3 length: 14 residues. The germline V gene encodes CDR1 SGHDN and CDR2 FVKESK.

The chain uses TRBV7-9 and TRBJ2-1; tentatively, D is TRBD1 or TRBD2 (6 bases each). This CDR3 is 14 amino acids long. The V and J ends lost 1 base and 6 bases respectively, with 10 bases between them. Germline-derived CDR1 and CDR2 are SEHNR and FQNEAQ (reference sequence). The CDR3 nucleotides are TGTGCCAGCAGCTTAGTCTGGGGGGCCAATGAGCAGTTCTTC. Protein sequence: CASSLVWGANEQFF.

The chain employs TRBV6-6 and TRBJ2-5; 9 positions agree with TRBD1. The J call could be wrong; TRBJ2-7 is a better fit for the DNA end. Germline V gene data show CDR1 as MNHNY and CDR2 as SVGAGI (reference sequence). This CDR3 region has 15 residues. As DNA, the CDR3 is TGTGCCAGCAGCAAAGGACAGGGGTTCTCCTACGAGCAGTACTTC. The encoded protein is CASSKGQGFSYEQYF.

The chain couples TRBV19 to TRBJ2-1; 10 nucleotides line up with TRBD2. The germline gives CDR1 LNHDA, CDR2 SQIVND (reference sequence). The ends lost 5 bases at V and 4 bases at J; junction bases unmatched: 8. The length of the CDR3 is 16 residues. The CDR3 sequence: CASSSRTSGAYNEQFF. The CDR3 DNA reads TGTGCCAGTAGTTCCCGGACTAGCGGTGCGTACAATGAGCAGTTCTTC.

The chain carries TRBV11-3 and TRBJ2-3; perhaps TRBD1 as D (6 bases). V was shortened by 5 bases and J by 2 bases, with 14 bases between the two germline ends. Germline CDR1 is SGHNT and CDR2 is YENEEA. The CDR3 is 15 amino acids. The chain's CDR3 is CASSTGQPHTDTQYF. Here the CDR3 DNA reads TGTGCCAGCAGCACCGGACAGCCGCACACAGATACGCAGTATTTT.

CDR3 protein: CASSLAGQGMRGYTF. Written as DNA, the CDR3 is TGTGCCAGCAGCTTAGCCGGACAGGGGATGAGAGGCTACACCTTC. V and J are TRBV7-9 and TRBJ1-2, with 9 bases matching TRBD1. The trim removed 0 bases at V and 8 bases at J, leaving 7 bases unmatched. CDR1 SEHNR and CDR2 FQNEAQ come from the germline V gene (reference sequence). This CDR3 region has 15 residues.

The chain's CDR3 is CASSPPSAVQYF. CDR3 bases: TGTGCCAGCAGCCCCCCCTCAGCGGTGCAGTACTTC. The V gene is TRBV7-9, the J gene TRBJ2-7; a possible D gene is TRBD2 (5 bases). Germline-derived CDR1 and CDR2 are SEHNR and FQNEAQ (reference sequence). V was pared by 5 bases and J by 9 bases, with 14 bases between. The CDR3 length is 12 residues.

The chain combines TRBV5-1 with TRBJ2-7; possibly TRBD1 or TRBD2 for D (5 bases each). Germline V gene lookup returns CDR1 SGHRS and CDR2 YFSETQ. CDR3 length: 13 amino acids. Trimming removed 5 bases from V and 0 bases from J, with 9 bases in between. The CDR3 region is CASRGVSSYEQYF. The CDR3 DNA sequence: TGCGCCAGCAGGGGGGTCTCCTCCTACGAGCAGTACTTC.

This chain uses TRBV7-2 with TRBJ2-5; D unresolved. The CDR3 extends over 12 amino acids. The germline V gene has CDR1 SGHTA and CDR2 FQGNSA. V was clipped by 4 bases and J by 5 bases, with 8 bases between them. The CDR3 reads CASSSSLETQYF. CDR3 DNA: TGTGCCAGCAGCTCTTCGCTTGAGACCCAGTACTTC.

This clone was found once. The rearrangement uses TRBV19 and TRBJ2-4; tentative D call: TRBD2 (6 bases). Trimming shortened V by 0 bases and J by 0 bases, and 21 bases separated the two germline ends. CDR1 and CDR2 (germline): LNHDA, SQIVND (reference sequence). The CDR3 covers 20 residues. Here the CDR3 DNA reads TGTGCCAGTAGTATAGAGGGGCCTACCCCCGGGACTTTAGCCAAAAACATTCAGTACTTC. This translates into CASSIEGPTPGTLAKNIQYF.

The J gene is TRBJ1-2, the V gene TRBV30; 9 bases match TRBD1. Trimming removed 3 bases from V and 4 bases from J; junction bases left unmatched: 9. In germline, CDR1 is GTSNPN, CDR2 SVGIG (reference sequence). The CDR3 contains 15 residues. CDR3 sequence: CAWSLQGARSYGYTF. The CDR3, as DNA: TGTGCCTGGAGCCTACAGGGGGCGCGTTCCTATGGCTACACCTTC.

V is TRBV10-3 and J is TRBJ2-5; 16 bases agree with TRBD2. The CDR3 spans 19 residues. Trimming removed 3 bases from V and 5 bases from J; junction bases left unmatched: 12. Germline CDR1 is ENHRY and CDR2 is SYGVKD. The CDR3 here is CAISDLVGTSGGAEETQYF. CDR3 nucleotide sequence: TGTGCCATCAGTGATTTAGTAGGGACTAGCGGGGGGGCGGAGGAGACCCAGTACTTC.

The V call is TRBV5-1, the J call TRBJ2-3; TRBD2 might be the D (7 bases). The length of the CDR3 is 15 residues. The germline V gene encodes CDR1 SGHRS and CDR2 YFSETQ. V was shortened by 4 bases and J by 2 bases, with 14 bases between the two germline ends. The CDR3 nucleotides are TGCGCCAGCAGCCTCCCGGGGGGCAACACAGATACGCAGTATTTT. Its translation is CASSLPGGNTDTQYF.

This chain connects TRBV9 to TRBJ2-7; 9 positions match TRBD2. V lost 4 bases and J lost 2; bases outside the gene matches: 13. Germline V lookup: CDR1 SGDLS, CDR2 YYNGEE. This CDR3 spans 17 amino acids. The CDR3 DNA sequence: TGTGCCAGCAGCCCCCGGACTAGCGCCATGCGACCCTACGAGCAGTACTTC. It translates to CASSPRTSAMRPYEQYF.

The chain couples TRBV6-5 to TRBJ2-3; D call uncertain. This CDR3 is built from 14 residues. Trimming stripped 8 bases from V and 5 bases from J, with 17 bases between. CDR1 and CDR2 from the germline V gene are MNHEY and SVGAGI. This CDR3 is CASSPGRSQDTQYF. CDR3 DNA: TGTGCCAGCTCCCCGGGCAGGAGCCAAGATACGCAGTATTTT.

The chain has TRBV28 and TRBJ1-1; D possibly corresponds to TRBD1 (5 bases). The germline gives CDR1 MDHEN, CDR2 SYDVKM. With 3 bases removed from V and 5 bases from J, the gap between germline ends came to 10 bases. This CDR3 is built from 13 residues. CDR3 nucleotide sequence: TGTGCCAGCAGTTTTGGGGGGACTACTGAAGCTTTCTTT. Translating gives CASSFGGTTEAFF.

The gene calls are TRBV6-6 and TRBJ1-2; D is ambiguous. Looked up from germline, CDR1 is MNHNY and CDR2 is SVGAGI (reference sequence). The length of the CDR3 is 12 residues. V was trimmed by 4 bases and J by 4 bases, leaving 7 bases between them. In DNA, the CDR3 is TGTGCCAGCAGTTGGCAACGCTATGGCTACACCTTC. It translates to CASSWQRYGYTF.